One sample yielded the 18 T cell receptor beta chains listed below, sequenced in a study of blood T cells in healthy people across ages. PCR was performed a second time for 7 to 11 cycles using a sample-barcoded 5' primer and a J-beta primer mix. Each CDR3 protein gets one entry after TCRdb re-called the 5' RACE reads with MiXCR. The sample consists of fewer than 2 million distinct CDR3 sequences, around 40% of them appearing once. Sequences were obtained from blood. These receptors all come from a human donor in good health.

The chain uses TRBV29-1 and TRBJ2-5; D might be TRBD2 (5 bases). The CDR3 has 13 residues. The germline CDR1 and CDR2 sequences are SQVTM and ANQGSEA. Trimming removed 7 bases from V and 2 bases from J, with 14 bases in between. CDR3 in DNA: TGCAGCGCCCCGGAGGTGACACAAGAGACCCAGTACTTC. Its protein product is CSAPEVTQETQYF.

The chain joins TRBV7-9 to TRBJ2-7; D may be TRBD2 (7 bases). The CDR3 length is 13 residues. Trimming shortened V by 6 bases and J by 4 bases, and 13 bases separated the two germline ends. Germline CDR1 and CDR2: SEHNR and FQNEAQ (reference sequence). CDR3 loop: CASSIGGAYEQYF. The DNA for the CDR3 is TGTGCCAGCAGTATTGGGGGGGCGTACGAGCAGTACTTC.

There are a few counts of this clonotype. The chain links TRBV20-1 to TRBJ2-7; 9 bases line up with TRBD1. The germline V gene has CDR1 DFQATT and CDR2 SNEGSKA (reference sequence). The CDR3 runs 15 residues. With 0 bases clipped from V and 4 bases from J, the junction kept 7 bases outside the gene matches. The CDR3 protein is CSARDGGTGRYEQYF. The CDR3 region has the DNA TGCAGTGCTAGAGATGGGGGGACAGGGCGATACGAGCAGTACTTC.

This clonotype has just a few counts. CDR3 bases: TGTGCCATCAGTTCCTGGACAGGGGATTTGTTTGGCTACACCTTC. Residues: CAISSWTGDLFGYTF. The V gene is TRBV10-3, the J gene TRBJ1-2; 9 bases align to TRBD1. With 5 bases clipped from V and 7 bases from J, the junction kept 11 bases outside the gene matches. This CDR3 is 15 amino acids long. In germline, CDR1 is ENHRY, CDR2 SYGVKD.

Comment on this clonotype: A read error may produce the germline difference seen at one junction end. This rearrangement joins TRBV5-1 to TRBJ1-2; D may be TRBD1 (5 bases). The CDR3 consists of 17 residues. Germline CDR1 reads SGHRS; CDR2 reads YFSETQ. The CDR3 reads CASSLQTGSTGLYDYTF. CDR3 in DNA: TGCGCCAGCAGCTTGCAGACGGGATCAACAGGCCTATATGACTACACCTTC.

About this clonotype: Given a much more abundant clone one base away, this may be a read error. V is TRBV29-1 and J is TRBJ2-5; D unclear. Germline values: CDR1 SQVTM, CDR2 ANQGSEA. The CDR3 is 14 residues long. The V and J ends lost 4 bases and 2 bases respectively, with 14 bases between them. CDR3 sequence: CSVGELQKQETQYF. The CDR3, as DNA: TGCAGCGTTGGGGAACTACAGAAGCAAGAGACCCAGTACTTC.

In DNA, the CDR3 is TGTGCCAGCAGTTCAGGGACAGGGGGCTACAACGGAGTCGATGAGCAGTTCTTC. Amino acid sequence: CASSSGTGGYNGVDEQFF. J is TRBJ2-1 and V is TRBV12-3 or TRBV12-4, with TRBD1 matching 12 bases. There are 18 residues in the CDR3. J lost 8 bases, V lost 4 bases, and 15 bases had no gene match.

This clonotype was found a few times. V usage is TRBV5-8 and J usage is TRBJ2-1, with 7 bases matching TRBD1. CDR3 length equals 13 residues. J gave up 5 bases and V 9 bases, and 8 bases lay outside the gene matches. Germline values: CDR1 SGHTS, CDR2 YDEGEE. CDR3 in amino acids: CANDRANDNEQFF. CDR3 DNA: TGTGCCAACGACAGGGCGAATGACAATGAGCAGTTCTTC.

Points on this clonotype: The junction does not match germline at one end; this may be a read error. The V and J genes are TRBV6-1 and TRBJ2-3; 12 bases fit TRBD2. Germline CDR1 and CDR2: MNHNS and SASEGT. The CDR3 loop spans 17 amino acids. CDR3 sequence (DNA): TGTGCCAGCAGGCGGACTAGCGGGGTACCTTCACCGGATATGCAGTATTTT. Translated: CASRRTSGVPSPDMQYF.

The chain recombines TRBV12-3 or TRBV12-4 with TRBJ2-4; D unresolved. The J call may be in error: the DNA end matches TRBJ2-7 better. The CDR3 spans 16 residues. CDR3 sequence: CASSSLRGWGRGEQYF. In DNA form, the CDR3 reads TGTGCCAGCAGCTCCCTTCGTGGATGGGGTCGTGGCGAGCAGTACTTC.

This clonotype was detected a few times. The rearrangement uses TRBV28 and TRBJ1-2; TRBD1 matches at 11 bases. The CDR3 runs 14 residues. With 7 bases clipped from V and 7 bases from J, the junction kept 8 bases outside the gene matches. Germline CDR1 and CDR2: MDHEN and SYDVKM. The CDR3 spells CASNIPGTGGGYTF. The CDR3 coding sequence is TGTGCCAGCAATATACCCGGGACAGGGGGTGGCTACACCTTC.

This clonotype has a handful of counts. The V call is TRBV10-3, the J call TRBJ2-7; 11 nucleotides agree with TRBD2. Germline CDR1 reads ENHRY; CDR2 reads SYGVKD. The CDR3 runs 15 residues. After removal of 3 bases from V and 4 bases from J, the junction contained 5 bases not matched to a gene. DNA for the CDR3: TGTGCCATCAGTGATTTAGCGGGGGGGAAGTACGAGCAGTACTTC. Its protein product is CAISDLAGGKYEQYF.

CDR3 nucleotides: TGTGCCAGCAGCCAAGTCTCTCGGGGGGCGATGGGGAATGAGCAGTTCTTC. It encodes CASSQVSRGAMGNEQFF. The chain joins TRBV3-1 to TRBJ2-1, with D tentatively TRBD2 (7 bases). Looked up from germline, CDR1 is LGHDT and CDR2 is YNNKEL (reference sequence). The CDR3 has 17 residues. Trimming took off 1 base at V and 7 bases at J, with 20 bases between the two ends.

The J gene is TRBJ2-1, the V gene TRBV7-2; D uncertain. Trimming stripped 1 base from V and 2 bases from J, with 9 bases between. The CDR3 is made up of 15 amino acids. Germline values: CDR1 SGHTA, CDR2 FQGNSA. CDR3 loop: CASSLVRPTYNEQFF. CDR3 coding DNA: TGTGCCAGCAGCTTAGTACGGCCTACCTACAATGAGCAGTTCTTC.

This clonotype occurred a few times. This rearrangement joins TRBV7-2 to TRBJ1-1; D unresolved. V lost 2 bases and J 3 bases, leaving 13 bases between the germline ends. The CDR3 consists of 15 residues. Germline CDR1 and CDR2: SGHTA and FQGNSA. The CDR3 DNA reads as TGTGCCAGCAGCTTATCAATTTCAGGAGACACTGAAGCTTTCTTT. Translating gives CASSLSISGDTEAFF.

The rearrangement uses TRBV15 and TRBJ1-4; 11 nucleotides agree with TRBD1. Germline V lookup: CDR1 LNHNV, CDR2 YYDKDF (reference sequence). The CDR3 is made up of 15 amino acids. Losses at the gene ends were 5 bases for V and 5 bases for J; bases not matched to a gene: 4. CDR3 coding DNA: TGTGCCACCAGCGCCCGGGACAGGGGGAATGAAAAACTGTTTTTT. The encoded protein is CATSARDRGNEKLFF.

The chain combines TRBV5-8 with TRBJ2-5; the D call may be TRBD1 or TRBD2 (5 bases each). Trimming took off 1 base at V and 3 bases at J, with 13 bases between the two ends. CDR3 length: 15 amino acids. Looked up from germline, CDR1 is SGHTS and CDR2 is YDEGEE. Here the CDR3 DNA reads TGTGCCAGCAGCTTGATGTGGGGGACGAAAGAGACCCAGTACTTC. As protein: CASSLMWGTKETQYF.

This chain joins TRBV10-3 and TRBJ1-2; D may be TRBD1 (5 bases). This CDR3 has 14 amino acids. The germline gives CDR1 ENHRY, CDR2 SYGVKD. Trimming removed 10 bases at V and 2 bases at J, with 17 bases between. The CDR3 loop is CATHRQGDNYGYTF. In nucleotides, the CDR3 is TGTGCCACCCATAGACAAGGGGACAACTATGGCTACACCTTC.